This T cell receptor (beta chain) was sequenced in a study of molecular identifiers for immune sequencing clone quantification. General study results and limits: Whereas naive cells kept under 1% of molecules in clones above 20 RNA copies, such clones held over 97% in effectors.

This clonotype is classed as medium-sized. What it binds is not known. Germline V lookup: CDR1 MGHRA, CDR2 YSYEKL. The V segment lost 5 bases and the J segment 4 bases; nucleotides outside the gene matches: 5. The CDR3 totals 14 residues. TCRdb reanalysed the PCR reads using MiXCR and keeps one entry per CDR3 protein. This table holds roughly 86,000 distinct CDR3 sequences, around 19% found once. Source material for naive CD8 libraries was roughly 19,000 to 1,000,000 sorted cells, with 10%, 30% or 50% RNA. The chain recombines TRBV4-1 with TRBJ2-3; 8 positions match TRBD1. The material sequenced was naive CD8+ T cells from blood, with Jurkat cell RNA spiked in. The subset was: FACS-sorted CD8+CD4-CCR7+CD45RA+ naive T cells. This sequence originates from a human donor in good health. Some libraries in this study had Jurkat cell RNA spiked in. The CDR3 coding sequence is TGCGCCAGCAGCTCAGGACAGGGAGCAGATACGCAGTATTTT. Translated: CASSSGQGADTQYF.